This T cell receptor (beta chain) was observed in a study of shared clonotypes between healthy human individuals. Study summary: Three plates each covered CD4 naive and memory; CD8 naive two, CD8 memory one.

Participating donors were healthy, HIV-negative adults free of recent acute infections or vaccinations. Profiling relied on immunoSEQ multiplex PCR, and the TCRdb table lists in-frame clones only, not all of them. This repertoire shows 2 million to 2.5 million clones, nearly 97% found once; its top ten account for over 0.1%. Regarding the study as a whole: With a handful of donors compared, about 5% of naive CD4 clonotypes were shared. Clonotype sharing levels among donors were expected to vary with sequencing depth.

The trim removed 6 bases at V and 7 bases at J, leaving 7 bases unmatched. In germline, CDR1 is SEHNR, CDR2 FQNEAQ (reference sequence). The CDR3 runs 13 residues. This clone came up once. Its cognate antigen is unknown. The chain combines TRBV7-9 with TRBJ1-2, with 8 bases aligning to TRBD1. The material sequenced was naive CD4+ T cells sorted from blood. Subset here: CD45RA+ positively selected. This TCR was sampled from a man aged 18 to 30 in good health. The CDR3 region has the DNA TGTGCCAGCAGTCAAGCCACAGGGGGTGGCTACACCTTC. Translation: CASSQATGGGYTF.